The 14 T cell receptor beta chains below were found in one sample sequenced in a study of blood T cell repertoires in COVID-19. Data came from immunoSEQ multiplex PCR; TCRdb stores just in-frame clones and leaves some out. The table lists about 170,000 clones, approximately 86% of them singletons. Input material: peripheral blood. The receptors originated from a woman aged 80 or older in a cohort sampled during active or convalescent COVID-19.

This clone turned up a few times. Here the CDR3 reads CASSDGMRISVSPLHF. The CDR3 DNA sequence: TGTGCCAGCAGCGACGGAATGAGGATCAGCGTTTCACCCCTCCACTTT. The chain recombines TRBV11-3 with TRBJ1-6; D gene uncertain. CDR1 SGHNT and CDR2 YENEEA come from the germline V gene. V was trimmed by 5 bases and J by 9 bases, leaving 20 bases between them. The CDR3 is made up of 16 amino acids.

V and J are TRBV28 and TRBJ1-2, with a weak D call TRBD1 (5 bases). V was shortened by 2 bases and J by 8 bases, with 15 bases between the two germline ends. This CDR3 region has 14 residues. Germline loops: CDR1 MDHEN, CDR2 SYDVKM. CDR3 sequence (DNA): TGTGCCAGCAGTTTAATATTAGGGACTAAGGGCTACACCTTC. Translated: CASSLILGTKGYTF.

V usage is TRBV7-6 and J usage is TRBJ2-7; weak D call: TRBD2 (5 bases). CDR3 length equals 12 residues. Germline loops: CDR1 SGHVS, CDR2 FNYEAQ. V was trimmed by 1 base and J by 12 bases, leaving 13 bases between them. In DNA form, the CDR3 reads TGTGCCAGCAGCTTAGGGGGAGAGAGATTGTACTTC. This gives the protein CASSLGGERLYF.

This clone was found once. The chain has TRBV11-3 and TRBJ1-3; 8 nucleotides match TRBD1. The CDR3 covers 16 residues. Losses at the gene ends were 5 bases for V and 2 bases for J; bases not matched to a gene: 8. Germline-derived CDR1 and CDR2 are SGHNT and YENEEA. CDR3 sequence: CASSPTTGAAGNTIYF. CDR3 nucleotide sequence: TGTGCCAGCAGCCCAACGACAGGGGCGGCTGGAAACACCATATATTTT.

This clone has only one observation. The rearrangement joins TRBV9 to TRBJ2-1; the D is unclear. The V gene's germline CDR1 is SGDLS and CDR2 YYNGEE. This CDR3 comprises 15 residues. The V and J ends lost 3 bases and 5 bases respectively, with 15 bases between them. In DNA, the CDR3 is TGTGCCAGCAGCGCCAGATCGTTGCCCAACAATGAGCAGTTCTTC. It encodes CASSARSLPNNEQFF.

J is TRBJ1-2 and V is TRBV9, with D perhaps matching TRBD1 (6 bases). V was pared by 0 bases and J by 5 bases, with 14 bases between. CDR3 length equals 15 residues. Germline-derived CDR1 and CDR2 are SGDLS and YYNGEE. The CDR3 sequence is CASSVDSRGEYGYTF. The DNA of the CDR3 is TGTGCCAGCAGCGTAGATTCCAGGGGCGAATATGGCTACACCTTC.

This clone has just one count. The J gene is TRBJ2-1, the V gene TRBV6-5, with D possibly being TRBD1 (7 bases). Germline V gene sequence: CDR1 MNHEY, CDR2 SVGAGI. This CDR3 is 14 amino acids long. Trimming stripped 7 bases from V and 8 bases from J, with 18 bases between. CDR3: CASISPDREDEQFF. CDR3 bases: TGTGCCAGCATATCTCCAGACAGGGAGGATGAGCAGTTCTTC.

This clone occurred once. The same CDR3 arises from other DNA sequences in this sample as well. The chain employs TRBV5-1 and TRBJ2-1; TRBD1 matches at 7 bases. The germline V gene encodes CDR1 SGHRS and CDR2 YFSETQ. V gave up 2 bases and J gave up 0 bases; unmatched junction bases: 2. The CDR3 runs 15 residues. This chain's CDR3 is CASSFRDSSYNEQFF. The CDR3 DNA sequence: TGCGCCAGCAGCTTCCGGGACAGCTCCTACAATGAGCAGTTCTTC.

The J gene is TRBJ1-6, the V gene TRBV28; D unresolved. Trimming removed 10 bases at V and 2 bases at J, with 6 bases between. The length of the CDR3 is 12 residues. Germline assignment: CDR1 MDHEN and CDR2 SYDVKM. The CDR3 sequence: CATGAYNSPLHF. The CDR3 nucleotides are TGTGCCACCGGGGCCTATAATTCACCCCTCCACTTT.

The chain is built from TRBV19 and TRBJ1-1; TRBD1 matches at 7 bases. The germline CDR1 and CDR2 sequences are LNHDA and SQIVND (reference sequence). The CDR3 has 13 amino acids. V shed 9 bases and J 3 bases; nucleotides not matched to a gene: 7. The DNA of the CDR3 is TGTGCCAGCACCCTCGACAGGGACACTGAAGCTTTCTTT. Residues: CASTLDRDTEAFF.

The chain has TRBV6-5 and TRBJ2-2; TRBD2 matches 7 bases. This CDR3 contains 15 residues. V was pared by 2 bases and J by 4 bases, with 4 bases of the junction left unmatched. Germline V CDR1 and CDR2: MNHEY, SVGAGI. CDR3 coding DNA: TGTGCCAGCAGTTACCCACTAGCGCCCACCGGGGAGCTGTTTTTT. It yields the protein CASSYPLAPTGELFF.

This chain joins TRBV5-4 and TRBJ1-1; TRBD1 matches 9 bases. The germline V gene encodes CDR1 SGHNT and CDR2 YYREEE (reference sequence). V lost 4 bases to trimming and J lost 11 bases; unmatched junction nucleotides: 12. The CDR3 spans 14 residues. CDR3 in DNA: TGTGCCAGCAGCAGCCCCGGGACAGGGAATCAGGCTTTCTTT. Translated, it gives CASSSPGTGNQAFF.

This chain links TRBV7-8 with TRBJ1-3, with D perhaps TRBD1 (5 bases). V lost 6 bases to trimming and J lost 5 bases, with 17 bases between them. The CDR3 runs 15 residues. Germline loops: CDR1 SGHVS, CDR2 FQNEAQ. In DNA form, the CDR3 reads TGTGCCAGCAGGGCCCCCGGCGACAGAAGAAACACCATATATTTT. Its translation: CASRAPGDRRNTIYF.

This clone was observed a handful of times. The CDR3 DNA is TGTGCCAGCAGCCCCAACGGGGGGGATACGCAGTATTTT. This encodes CASSPNGGDTQYF. This rearrangement joins TRBV7-8 to TRBJ2-3; 7 nucleotides agree with TRBD2. This CDR3 contains 13 residues. Looked up from germline, CDR1 is SGHVS and CDR2 is FQNEAQ. Trimming at V came to 5 bases and at J to 6 bases, leaving 5 bases not matched to a gene.